This T cell receptor beta chain was retrieved from a study of control samples from healthy donors and cancer patients. Sequenced by immunoSEQ multiplex PCR; TCRdb stores in-frame clones only, minus some. The table has more than 95,000 clones, more than 75% seen once; the top ten hold more than 6.5%. The CDR3 is made up of 14 amino acids. Germline V lookup: CDR1 SGDLS, CDR2 YYNGEE. J gave up 7 bases and V 4 bases, and 4 bases lay outside the gene matches. V is TRBV9 and J is TRBJ1-6, with 8 bases lining up with TRBD1. This receptor was obtained from a man aged 40-49 years in good health. The specimen was blood. CDR3 sequence reads: CASSRDRKNSPLHF. The CDR3 DNA sequence: TGTGCCAGCAGCCGGGACAGGAAAAATTCACCCCTCCACTTT.